This T cell receptor (beta chain) was identified in a study of blood T cell repertoires in COVID-19. The CDR3 contains 17 residues. Germline V gene sequence: CDR1 MNHNS, CDR2 SASEGT. V shed 2 bases and J 2 bases; nucleotides not matched to a gene: 5. Clones were sequenced by immunoSEQ multiplex PCR, and TCRdb holds only the in-frame ones, with some missing. The sample contains tens of thousands of clones, approximately 83% of which appear only once. Sequenced material: peripheral blood. The sequence was obtained from an older man with acute or convalescent COVID-19. The chain carries TRBV6-1 and TRBJ1-5; the match to TRBD1 covers 11 bases. The CDR3 protein is CASSELGQGVGNQPQHF. The CDR3 nucleotides read TGTGCCAGCAGTGAATTGGGACAGGGGGTCGGCAATCAGCCCCAGCATTTT.